These T cell receptor beta chains were read from a single sample in a study of blood T cell repertoires in COVID-19. TCRdb keeps only in-frame clones here, not all; method: immunoSEQ multiplex PCR. The data hold about 310,000 clones, with 90% observed a single time. Input material: peripheral blood. Source of these receptors: a woman between 40 and 50 years old with COVID-19, enrolled during active disease. The CDR3 runs from the conserved cysteine through the conserved F or W. D genes are given only for firm matches. Only part of the rows carry a size: once, few, many, or a class if the clone is expanded.

>.|TRBJ2-5|TRBV5-6|TRBD2
TGTGCCAGCAGCTTGAGTAGCGGGAGTGGGGAGACCCAGTACTTC
CASSLSSGSGETQYF
>.|TRBJ2-1|TRBV7-8|TRBD2
TGTGCCAGCAGATTGCGCCAGGGGACTAGCTGGGAGCAGTTCTTC
CASRLRQGTSWEQFF
>.|TRBJ2-2|TRBV28|TRBD2
TGTGCCAGCAGTCCGTCCTTAATGGCGGGAGAGGTCGGGGAGCTGTTTTTT
CASSPSLMAGEVGELFF
>.|TRBJ2-7|TRBV5-1|TRBD1
TGCGCCAGCAGCTTGGCCTCAGGGGGCTATCGGGAGCAGTACTTC
CASSLASGGYREQYF
>.|TRBJ2-2|TRBV10-1|TRBD1
TGCGCCAGCAGTGGGGGGACAGCTTCTTACACCGGGGAGCTGTTTTTT
CASSGGTASYTGELFF
>.|TRBJ2-7|TRBV7-9|.
TGTGCCAGCAGCTCAGGGTGGCACGAGCAGTACTTC
CASSSGWHEQYF
>.|TRBJ2-1|TRBV27|.
TGTGCCAGCAGTTTGCCCGACCTAGTCTATAGTGAGCAGTTCTTC
CASSLPDLVYSEQFF
>.|TRBJ1-2|TRBV18|.
TGTGCCAGCTCACCCGACAGGCTGAATGGCTACACCTTC
CASSPDRLNGYTF
>.|TRBJ1-2|TRBV9|TRBD1
TGTGCCAGCAGCGTACTTGGGACAGGGGGCTATGGCTACACCTTC
CASSVLGTGGYGYTF
>.|TRBJ2-1|TRBV4-1|.
TGCGCCAGCAGCCAAGTGGGGGGTGTGGGGGGATCCTACAATGAGCAGTTCTTC
CASSQVGGVGGSYNEQFF
>.|TRBJ2-7|TRBV6-5|.
TGTGCCAGCAGTTACTCGCACAACTCCTACGAGCAGTACTTC
CASSYSHNSYEQYF
>.|TRBJ1-1|TRBV12-3/TRBV12-4|TRBD1
TGTGCCAGCAGTCGACAGGGGGCTGAAGCTTTCTTT
CASSRQGAEAFF
>.|TRBJ1-1|TRBV11-3|.
TGTGCCAGCAGCTTATTGGCCGGGAGCACTGAAGCTTTCTTT
CASSLLAGSTEAFF
>.|TRBJ2-1|TRBV20-1|TRBD2
TGCAGTGCTAGTAGACTAGCGGGAAATGAGCAGTTCTTC
CSASRLAGNEQFF
>.|TRBJ1-5|TRBV10-3|.
TGTGCCATCAGTGAGTCGGTTATAGGGGCCCCGGGCAATCAGCCCCAGCATTTT
CAISESVIGAPGNQPQHF
>.|TRBJ2-1|TRBV9|TRBD2
TGTGCCAGCAGCGGGGCTAGCGGGGACTACAATGAGCAGTTCTTC
CASSGASGDYNEQFF
>.|TRBJ1-2|TRBV18|TRBD1
TGTGCCAGCTCTACCGGGACAGGGCAGTATGGCTACACCTTC
CASSTGTGQYGYTF
>.|TRBJ1-3|TRBV11-2|.
TGTGCCAGCAGTCCCAGGGTGAGCTCTGGAAACACCATATATTTT
CASSPRVSSGNTIYF
>.|TRBJ2-7|TRBV9|TRBD2
TGTGCCAGCAGCCCGGGCGAGCGGGAGGGTTCCTACGAGCAGTACTTC
CASSPGEREGSYEQYF
>once|TRBJ1-5|TRBV19|.
TGTGCCCGGCAGTACAGCAATAGCAATCAGCCCCAGCATTTT
CARQYSNSNQPQHF
>once|TRBJ1-1|TRBV19|TRBD1
TGTGCCAGTAAGGACAGGATGAACACTGAAGCTTTCTTT
CASKDRMNTEAFF
>.|TRBJ1-5|TRBV6-1|TRBD1
TGTGCCAGCAGTGAAGTAGACAGGGTGAATCAGCCCCAGCATTTT
CASSEVDRVNQPQHF
>.|TRBJ1-2|TRBV7-2|TRBD1
TGTGCCAGCAGCCCGGGACAGGTGAACTATGGCTACACCTTC
CASSPGQVNYGYTF
>.|TRBJ2-1|TRBV6-6|.
TGTGCCAGCACCCCCCCAGGACCCCGGGGGAATGAGCAGTTCTTC
CASTPPGPRGNEQFF
>.|TRBJ2-7|TRBV28|.
TGTGCCAGCAGTTCCCTTGTCTCCTACGAGCAGTACTTC
CASSSLVSYEQYF
>.|TRBJ1-1|TRBV15|TRBD1
TGTGCCACCAGCCCACCAACGACAGGGGCCACTGAAGCTTTCTTT
CATSPPTTGATEAFF
>.|TRBJ1-1|TRBV11-2|TRBD1
TGTGCCAGCAGCCCACAGGGGTACACTGAAGCTTTCTTT
CASSPQGYTEAFF
>.|TRBJ2-7|TRBV11-2|TRBD2
TGTGCCAGCAGCTTGAGCGGGGGGGCACTCTACGAGCAGTACTTC
CASSLSGGALYEQYF
>.|TRBJ2-5|TRBV9|TRBD2
TGTGCCAGCAGCCTACAGACTAGCGGCCAAGAGACCCAGTACTTC
CASSLQTSGQETQYF
>.|TRBJ1-2|TRBV28|.
TGTGCCGTCCTTGGGGCACCTAACTATGGCTACACCTTC
CAVLGAPNYGYTF
>.|TRBJ2-2|TRBV3-1/TRBV3-2|.
TGTGCCAGCAGCCGCAGGGGCACCGGGGAGCTGTTTTTT
CASSRRGTGELFF
>.|TRBJ1-2|TRBV6-5|TRBD1
TGTGCCAGCAGTAGTAAGACAGGGGGGAGAGGAGGCTACACCTTC
CASSSKTGGRGGYTF
>.|TRBJ2-3|TRBV11-2|TRBD2
TGTGCCAGCAGCTTAGCAGCGGGGGGAGATACGCAGTATTTT
CASSLAAGGDTQYF
>.|TRBJ2-4|TRBV4-3|.
TGCGCCAGCAGCCATTTCCGTGCAGGAGCCAAAAACATTCAGTACTTC
CASSHFRAGAKNIQYF
>.|TRBJ2-5|TRBV15|.
TGTGCCACCAGCAGAGATCTCCAGGATCGGGAGACCCAGTACTTC
CATSRDLQDRETQYF
>.|TRBJ2-1|TRBV19|TRBD2
TGTGCCAGTAGTAAGGCGGGGGGGTACTACAATGAGCAGTTCTTC
CASSKAGGYYNEQFF
>.|TRBJ1-5|TRBV27|.
TGTGCCAGCAGTTTAATGGGGGCTAGCAATCAGCCCCAGCATTTT
CASSLMGASNQPQHF
>.|TRBJ2-7|TRBV27|TRBD1
TGTGCCAGCGCGAGGGACAGGGCCACCTACGAGCAGTACTTC
CASARDRATYEQYF
>.|TRBJ1-6|TRBV5-1|TRBD1
TGCGCCAGCAGCTGGAGGGGACAGGATAATTCACCCCTCCACTTT
CASSWRGQDNSPLHF
>.|TRBJ2-5|TRBV3-1/TRBV3-2|.
TGTGCCAGCAAATTACGGGAATGGGAGACCCAGTACTTC
CASKLREWETQYF
>.|TRBJ2-1|TRBV7-3|TRBD2
TGTGCCAGCAGCTCCCTCTCAACTAGCGGGGAGGCCACATATGGTGAGCAGTTCTTC
CASSSLSTSGEATYGEQFF
>.|TRBJ2-2|TRBV11-3|TRBD2
TGTGCCAGCAGCTTAGAACTTGGCGGGAGGGCCGCCGGGGAGCTGTTTTTT
CASSLELGGRAAGELFF